A single sample is the source of the 27 T cell receptor beta chains below, sequenced in a study of long-term antiretroviral therapy in people with HIV. Runs used v3.0 of the immunoSEQ assay and were done at survey level. Profiled with immunoSEQ multiplex PCR; TCRdb holds only in-frame clones, not every one. Of about 25,000 clones detected, around four fifths appear once; the ten largest clones hold more than 13%. Here the sequenced sample was unsorted PBMCs, taken around 4.3 years after starting antiretroviral therapy. The source of these receptors is a man under 40 with HIV.

The V gene is TRBV6-6, the J gene TRBJ2-7, with D perhaps matching TRBD2 (6 bases). V lost 7 bases, J lost 7 bases, and 20 bases lay in between. Germline CDR1 and CDR2: MNHNY and SVGAGI (reference sequence). CDR3 length equals 14 residues. CDR3 in amino acids: CASTNWDGGREQYF. The CDR3 DNA follows: TGTGCCAGCACTAACTGGGACGGGGGTAGGGAGCAGTACTTC.

The CDR3 DNA reads as TGTGCCAGCAGCCCGGCAGGACTAGTAGGCTCCTACGAGCAGTACTTC. Protein product: CASSPAGLVGSYEQYF. This chain links TRBV7-9 with TRBJ2-7; 7 bases agree with TRBD2. This CDR3 is 16 amino acids long. The V and J ends lost 5 bases and 0 bases, in that order; junction bases with no gene match: 10. Germline CDR1 reads SEHNR; CDR2 reads FQNEAQ (reference sequence).

DNA of the CDR3: TGTGCCAGCAGCTTAGGCCCCGCTTCTATAAGATACAATGAGCAGTTCTTC. The encoded protein is CASSLGPASIRYNEQFF. This chain joins TRBV11-2 and TRBJ2-1; D remains ambiguous. The CDR3 consists of 17 residues. Per germline, CDR1 SGHAT and CDR2 FQNNGV. V lost 1 base to trimming and J lost 4 bases, with 17 bases between them.

This chain links TRBV30 with TRBJ2-3, with 8 nucleotides matching TRBD2. This CDR3 has 14 residues. V shed 3 bases, J shed 5 bases, and the junction held 7 bases outside the gene matches. Germline V CDR1 and CDR2: GTSNPN, SVGIG (reference sequence). The CDR3 DNA reads TGTGCCTGGAGCAAGAAGGCGGGAGGAGATACGCAGTATTTT. Protein: CAWSKKAGGDTQYF.

This chain links TRBV7-9 with TRBJ2-3; 7 bases agree with TRBD1. CDR1 and CDR2 (germline): SEHNR, FQNEAQ (reference sequence). The CDR3 totals 17 residues. Trimming removed 5 bases from V and 2 bases from J; junction bases left unmatched: 13. CDR3 bases: TGTGCCAGCAGCACCTCCGGGACAGATGTATACACAGATACGCAGTATTTT. Amino acid sequence: CASSTSGTDVYTDTQYF.

This clone was picked up a small number of times. CDR3 nucleotides: TGTGCCAGCGGCAGGGGTAATCAGCCCCAGCATTTT. Its protein product is CASGRGNQPQHF. The V gene is TRBV28, the J gene TRBJ1-5; the D gene is possibly TRBD1 (6 bases). V shed 8 bases and J shed 4 bases, with 9 bases lying between them. CDR1 MDHEN and CDR2 SYDVKM come from the germline V gene. CDR3 length equals 12 residues.

This sequence joins TRBV5-8 and TRBJ1-2; D may be TRBD1 (6 bases). The V end lost 0 bases, the J end lost 8 bases, and 14 bases lay between the germline ends. The CDR3 is made up of 14 amino acids. Per germline, CDR1 SGHTS and CDR2 YDEGEE. The CDR3 spells CASSLGDTFNGYTF. As DNA, the CDR3 is TGTGCCAGCAGCTTGGGGGACACGTTCAACGGCTACACCTTC.

This chain joins TRBV15 and TRBJ1-1; 11 nucleotides align to TRBD1. The J segment lost 3 bases and the V segment lost 3 bases, leaving 6 bases of the junction unmatched. Germline V gives CDR1 LNHNV, CDR2 YYDKDF (reference sequence). The CDR3 totals 16 residues. The CDR3 loop is CATSRDRGLVYTEAFF. The CDR3 DNA follows: TGTGCCACCAGCAGGGACAGGGGGCTAGTGTACACTGAAGCTTTCTTT. The full variable domain, its missing parts supplied by reference TRBV15 and TRBJ1-1, is DAMVIQNPRYQVTQFGKPVTLSCSQTLNHNVMYWYQQKSSQAPKLLFHYYDKDFNNEADTPDNFQSRRPNTSFCFLDIRSPGLGDTAMYLCATSRDRGLVYTEAFFGQGTRLTVV.

This clone occurred once. V is TRBV28 and J is TRBJ1-2; no definite D call. V lost 3 bases and J lost 8, with 13 bases in between. The CDR3 is made up of 13 amino acids. Germline V gene lookup returns CDR1 MDHEN and CDR2 SYDVKM. The CDR3: CASSFEAELGYTF. CDR3 coding DNA: TGTGCCAGCAGTTTTGAGGCGGAACTGGGCTACACCTTC.

The rearrangement uses TRBV6-5 and TRBJ1-1; a possible D gene is TRBD1 (5 bases). This CDR3 is built from 15 residues. Germline V gives CDR1 MNHEY, CDR2 SVGAGI. Trimming took 0 bases from V and 2 from J, leaving 10 bases between them. The CDR3 DNA is TGTGCCAGCAGTTACTCAAGTACAGGAAACACTGAAGCTTTCTTT. Its translation: CASSYSSTGNTEAFF.

V gene TRBV9 combines with J gene TRBJ2-7; D gene ambiguous. This CDR3 comprises 13 residues. Trimming took off 3 bases at V and 5 bases at J, with 12 bases between the two ends. From germline, CDR1 is SGDLS and CDR2 YYNGEE. The CDR3 loop is CASSEEWEDEQYF. Written as DNA, the CDR3 is TGTGCCAGCAGCGAAGAATGGGAAGACGAGCAGTACTTC.

The J gene is TRBJ1-5, the V gene TRBV11-2; no clear D. The germline CDR1 and CDR2 sequences are SGHAT and FQNNGV. CDR3 length equals 15 residues. Trimming pared 0 bases from V and 1 base from J, leaving 7 bases between. CDR3 in DNA: TGTGCCAGCAGCTTAGAGTCGGGGAGCAATCAGCCCCAGCATTTT. Amino acid sequence: CASSLESGSNQPQHF.

The chain recombines TRBV9 with TRBJ1-1; D is uncertain. The CDR3 length is 14 residues. Germline V gives CDR1 SGDLS, CDR2 YYNGEE. The V and J ends lost 4 bases and 0 bases respectively, with 10 bases between them. The CDR3 sequence: CASSPQLVNTEAFF. CDR3 coding DNA: TGTGCCAGCAGCCCCCAGCTGGTGAACACTGAAGCTTTCTTT.

This clone was seen only a few times. The J gene is TRBJ2-5, the V gene TRBV19; 11 bases line up with TRBD2. The CDR3 totals 14 residues. Per germline, CDR1 LNHDA and CDR2 SQIVND (reference sequence). V lost 6 bases to trimming and J lost 10 bases; unmatched junction nucleotides: 10. Here the CDR3 DNA reads TGTGCCAGTAGAACTAGCGGGGGATCTCGGGACCAGTACTTC. Amino acid sequence: CASRTSGGSRDQYF.

CDR3 sequence reads: CASSSGRSAYEQYF. The CDR3 coding sequence is TGTGCCAGCAGTAGCGGGAGGTCCGCCTACGAGCAGTACTTC. The rearrangement links TRBV9 to TRBJ2-7; 10 positions match TRBD2. The CDR3 contains 14 residues. Germline CDR1 is SGDLS and CDR2 is YYNGEE. The trim removed 5 bases at V and 2 bases at J, leaving 4 bases unmatched.

Only a few counts were recorded for this clone. J is TRBJ2-7 and V is TRBV2; D may be TRBD1 (6 bases). V lost 8 bases and J lost 0, with 8 bases in between. Looked up from germline, CDR1 is SNHLY and CDR2 is FYNNEI. The CDR3 contains 12 residues. DNA for the CDR3: TGTGCCAGCCGGGACAACTCCTACGAGCAGTACTTC. Translation gives CASRDNSYEQYF.

The chain uses TRBV9 and TRBJ2-1; D uncertain. Trimming took 0 bases from V and 5 from J, leaving 6 bases between them. The CDR3 is made up of 13 amino acids. CDR1 is SGDLS and CDR2 is YYNGEE in the germline V gene. The CDR3 here is CASSVGPNNEQFF. In nucleotides, the CDR3 is TGTGCCAGCAGCGTAGGACCAAACAATGAGCAGTTCTTC.

J is TRBJ2-7 and V is TRBV18; D is possibly TRBD1 (5 bases). The V gene lost 3 bases and the J gene lost 2 bases, with 17 bases spanning the gap. The CDR3 sequence is 16 residues long. Germline values: CDR1 KGHSH, CDR2 LQKENI. In DNA form, the CDR3 reads TGTGCCAGCTCACCGGGCCCGATAGGGGCTACCTACGAGCAGTACTTC. This translates into CASSPGPIGATYEQYF.

The chain joins TRBV5-1 to TRBJ1-2; D call uncertain. Trimming removed 0 bases at V and 2 bases at J, with 8 bases between. This CDR3 spans 14 amino acids. Germline assignment: CDR1 SGHRS and CDR2 YFSETQ. The CDR3 loop is CASSLGRENYGYTF. The CDR3 nucleotides are TGCGCCAGCAGCTTGGGGCGGGAAAACTATGGCTACACCTTC.

The gene calls are TRBV29-1 and TRBJ2-7, with no clear D. Per germline, CDR1 SQVTM and CDR2 ANQGSEA. The germline V and J ends were trimmed by 1 base and 6 bases, with 16 bases remaining between them. The CDR3 spans 14 residues. The CDR3 protein is CSVEARVGSSEQYF. The CDR3, as DNA: TGCAGCGTTGAAGCCCGGGTTGGTAGCTCCGAGCAGTACTTC.

This chain links TRBV7-2 with TRBJ2-3; D may be TRBD2 (5 bases). The germline V gene encodes CDR1 SGHTA and CDR2 FQGNSA. The CDR3 loop spans 15 amino acids. Trimming removed 5 bases from V and 3 bases from J, with 15 bases in between. CDR3 DNA: TGTGCCAGCAGCCGTACAATCTGGAGGACAGATACGCAGTATTTT. Translation: CASSRTIWRTDTQYF.

The rearrangement links TRBV7-9 to TRBJ1-2, with 8 positions matching TRBD1. The V segment lost 6 bases and the J segment 0 bases; nucleotides outside the gene matches: 3. This CDR3 region has 14 residues. Germline CDR1 reads SEHNR; CDR2 reads FQNEAQ (reference sequence). The DNA of the CDR3 is TGTGCCAGCAGTCAGACAGGGGCTAACTATGGCTACACCTTC. Translated: CASSQTGANYGYTF. The complete variable domain, with remaining parts taken from reference TRBV7-9 and TRBJ1-2, reads DTGVSQNPRHKITKRGQNVTFRCDPISEHNRLYWYRQTLGQGPEFLTYFQNEAQLEKSRLLSDRFSAERPKGSFSTLEIQRTEQGDSAMYLCASSQTGANYGYTFGSGTRLTVV.

The count of this clone is one. The chain's CDR3 is CASSLGQGTDTQYF. Written as DNA, the CDR3 is TGCGCCAGCAGCCTAGGACAGGGTACAGATACGCAGTATTTT. The chain recombines TRBV4-1 with TRBJ2-3, with 8 bases aligning to TRBD1. Germline-derived CDR1 and CDR2 are MGHRA and YSYEKL. The CDR3 is 14 amino acids. With 4 bases clipped from V and 3 bases from J, the junction kept 3 bases outside the gene matches.

This clone has a handful of counts. This sequence joins TRBV7-6 and TRBJ2-2; 12 bases match TRBD1. V dropped 5 bases and J dropped 4; count of bases not matched to a gene: 5. Germline values: CDR1 SGHVS, CDR2 FNYEAQ. The CDR3 runs to 16 residues. CDR3: CASSNRDRGLTGELFF. The CDR3, as DNA: TGTGCCAGCAGCAACCGGGACAGGGGGCTCACCGGGGAGCTGTTTTTT.

This clone appeared once. The gene calls are TRBV5-6 and TRBJ2-7; TRBD1 aligns across 7 bases. V was clipped by 1 base and J by 1 base; unmatched bases: 11. The length of the CDR3 is 17 residues. CDR1 is SGHDT and CDR2 is YYEEEE in the germline V gene. The CDR3 is CASSLPPGQTSSYEQYF. Here the CDR3 DNA reads TGTGCCAGCAGCTTGCCGCCGGGACAGACCTCATCCTACGAGCAGTACTTC.

The chain uses TRBV23-1 and TRBJ2-1; perhaps D is TRBD1 or TRBD2 (5 bases each). TRBV23-1 carries the ORF label, with uncertain function. The CDR3 has 9 residues. CDR3 sequence (DNA): TGCCCTCAGAGGGGTGGGGATTTCTTC. Residues: CPQRGGDFF.

This clone was seen only a few times. The chain joins TRBV7-2 to TRBJ2-5, with unresolved D. The CDR3 length is 11 residues. CDR1 is SGHTA and CDR2 is FQGNSA in the germline V gene. The V end was cut by 2 bases, the J end by 5 bases, with 3 bases between. The CDR3 is CASSLTETQYF. The CDR3 nucleotides are TGTGCCAGCAGCTTAACCGAGACCCAGTACTTC.